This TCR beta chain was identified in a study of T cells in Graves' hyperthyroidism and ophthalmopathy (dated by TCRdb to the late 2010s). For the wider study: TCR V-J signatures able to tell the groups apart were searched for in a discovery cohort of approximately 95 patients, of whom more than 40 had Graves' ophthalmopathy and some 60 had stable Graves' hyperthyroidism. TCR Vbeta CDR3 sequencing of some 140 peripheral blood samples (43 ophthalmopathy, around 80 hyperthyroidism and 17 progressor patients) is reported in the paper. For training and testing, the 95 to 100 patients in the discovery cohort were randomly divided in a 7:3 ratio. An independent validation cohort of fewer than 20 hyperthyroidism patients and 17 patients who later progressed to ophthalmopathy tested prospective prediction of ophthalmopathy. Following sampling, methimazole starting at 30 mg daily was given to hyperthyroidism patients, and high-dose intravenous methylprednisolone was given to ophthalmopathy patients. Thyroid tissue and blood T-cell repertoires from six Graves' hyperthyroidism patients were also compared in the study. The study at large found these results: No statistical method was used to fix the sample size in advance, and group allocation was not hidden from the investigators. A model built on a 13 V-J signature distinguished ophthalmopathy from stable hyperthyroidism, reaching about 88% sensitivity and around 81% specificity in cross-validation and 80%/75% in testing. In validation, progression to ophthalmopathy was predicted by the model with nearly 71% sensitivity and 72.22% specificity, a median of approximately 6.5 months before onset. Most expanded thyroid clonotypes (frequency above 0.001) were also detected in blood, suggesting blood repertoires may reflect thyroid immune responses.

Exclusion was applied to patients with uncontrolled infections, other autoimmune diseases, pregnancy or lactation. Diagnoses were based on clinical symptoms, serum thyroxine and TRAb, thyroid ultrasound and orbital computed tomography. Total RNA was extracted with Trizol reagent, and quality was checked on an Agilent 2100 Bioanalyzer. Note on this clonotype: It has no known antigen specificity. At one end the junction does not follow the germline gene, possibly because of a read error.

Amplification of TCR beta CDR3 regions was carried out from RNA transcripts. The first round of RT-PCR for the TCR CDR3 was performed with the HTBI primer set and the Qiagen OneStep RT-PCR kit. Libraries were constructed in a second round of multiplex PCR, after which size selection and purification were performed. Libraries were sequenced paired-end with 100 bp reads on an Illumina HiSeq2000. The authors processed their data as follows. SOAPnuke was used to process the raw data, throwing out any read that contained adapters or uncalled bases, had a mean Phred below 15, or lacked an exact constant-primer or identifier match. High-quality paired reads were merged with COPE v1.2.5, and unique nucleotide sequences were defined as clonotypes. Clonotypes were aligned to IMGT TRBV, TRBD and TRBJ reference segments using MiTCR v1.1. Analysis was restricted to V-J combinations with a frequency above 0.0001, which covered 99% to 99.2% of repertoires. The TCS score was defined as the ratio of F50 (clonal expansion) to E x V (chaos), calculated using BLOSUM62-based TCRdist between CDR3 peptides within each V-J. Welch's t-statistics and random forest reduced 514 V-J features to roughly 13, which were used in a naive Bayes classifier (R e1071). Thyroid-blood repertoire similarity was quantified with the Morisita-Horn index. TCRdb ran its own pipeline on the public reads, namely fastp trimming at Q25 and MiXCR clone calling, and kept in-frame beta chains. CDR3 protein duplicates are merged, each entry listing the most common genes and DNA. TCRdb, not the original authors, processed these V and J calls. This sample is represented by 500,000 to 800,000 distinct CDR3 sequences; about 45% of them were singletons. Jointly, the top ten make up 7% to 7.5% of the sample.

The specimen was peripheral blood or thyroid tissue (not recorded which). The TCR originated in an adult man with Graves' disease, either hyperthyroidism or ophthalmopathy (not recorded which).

Here the CDR3 is given as CASSYLPAGGPYEQYF. The DNA is TGTGCCAGCAGTTACCTACCGGCGGGAGGGCCCTACGAGCAGTACTTC. Recombination connected TRBV10-3 to TRBJ2-7; 9 middle bases align to TRBD2. Sequences ENHRY (CDR1) and SYGVKD (CDR2) are obtained from the germline V gene. CDR3 length: 16 amino acids, cysteine to phenylalanine. The kept DNA is CDR3 alone, 48 bases in frame from the first base.